This paragraph covers one TCR beta chain sequence. Its cognate antigen has yet to be identified. No much larger clonotype is one base removed from it; base qualities were not supplied. This specimen comes from a study of shared clonotypes between healthy human individuals (dated by TCRdb to the early 2020s). Study-level background: A couple of women and a few men aged 18 to 49 years were included in the cohort. To increase sequencing depth and limit assay-specific biases, different laboratories used diverse techniques to prepare libraries and sequence TCR repertoires. Blood TCR repertoires of a handful of healthy adults were deeply sequenced to estimate repertoire size and the extent of clonotype sharing between individuals. Per donor, three plates each were used for CD4 naive and CD4 memory, two for CD8 naive, and one for CD8 memory. Per donor, leukapheresis produced somewhere between about 0.9 and 9.5 billion PBMCs. Overall results and qualifications from the work: Sampling was restricted to blood, and TCR repertoires in tissues likely differ from the TCR repertoires found in blood. Incomplete sequencing was indicated by rarefaction of sorted-subset datasets, despite the large sequencing depth. Because the study included only a small number of donors, the genetic and exposure-history diversity represented was limited. Compared with non-shared clonotypes, clonotypes shared by all four sorted-subset donors had higher generation probabilities. When four donors were compared, the shared fraction of clonotypes was around 5% for naive CD4, over 3% for naive CD8, 2% to 2.5% for memory CD4, and less than 0.45% for memory CD8. Estimated clonotype richness was generally larger for naive than for memory subsets. Pairwise subsampling led to the expectation that sequencing depth would affect the degree of clonotype sharing among donors.

From a lookup of the germline V gene (reference sequence), CDR1 and CDR2 are SEHNR and FQNEAQ. The CDR3 covers 14 residues, taking in both the cysteine and the phenylalanine. Just the 42-base CDR3 DNA is kept, in frame starting at base 1. Relative to germline, V is 0 bases shorter and J is 4 bases shorter, with 7 bases between their ends. Healthy HIV-negative adults with no recently reported acute infections or vaccinations were included as donors. All donors were Caucasian adults living in Nashville, Tennessee, USA. CD4+ T cells were enriched by magnetic negative selection, after which naive cells were positively selected on CD45RA and the negative fraction was taken as the memory subset. Blood was collected by leukapheresis, and PBMCs were isolated by Ficoll-Histopaque density gradient centrifugation and then cryopreserved in liquid nitrogen vapor phase. Analytical flow cytometry was used to check the purity and quantity of each magnetically sorted T cell population. Genomic DNA was isolated from each sorted fraction and quantified by UV absorbance on a Nanodrop 2000c.

Using the deep immunoSEQ assay, TCR CDR3 regions were amplified from genomic DNA by multiplex PCR. Extracted genomic DNA from each cell subset was spread evenly across all wells of several immunoSEQ 96-well plates, with each plate serving as a replicate. Each replicate PCR for sorted subsets received approximately 220 ng genomic DNA, equal to 28,000 or so T cell genomes. The purified libraries were quantified using a Qubit 3.0 fluorometer, sized with a Bioanalyzer 2100, and then quantified again using the KAPA Library Quantification kit. A separate single-read 150-cycle Illumina NextSeq 550 flow cell was used to sequence each immunoSEQ 96-well plate. On the study's bioinformatics: The immunoSEQ output contained only junctional sequences without quality scores, so filtering could not match that applied to full-length reads. Sequences were annotated with PyIR, a Python wrapper for IgBLAST v1.9, and V/J genes and CDR3 were assigned using IMGT germline references. Any read was removed if the V/J assignment was weak (E-value above 1e-6), the CDR3 was missing, or the read contained stop codons, out-of-frame junctions, or ambiguous translated residues. V3J clonotypes were defined as sequences sharing an identical inferred V gene, J gene, and CDR3 amino acid sequence. Percentage overlap between repertoires was calculated by dividing the number of shared unique clonotypes by the size of the smaller repertoire. Richness of each repertoire was evaluated using RTK rarefaction, the Chao1 estimator, and Recon v2.1 estimates of unobserved clonotypes. For all TCRbeta clonotypes obtained by the gDNA method from four donors, generation probabilities were computed with OLGA. The table comes from immuneACCESS by way of TCRdb, which keeps in-frame sequences with V and J called. Part of the clones is missing from these tables; in studies checked, under half for an unresolved V gene and the rest for unknown reasons. That table furnishes V, J and clone size, whereas the DNA furnished D and trimming. The sample yields about 2 million clones; 90% to 95% were counted once. The ten top clones hold 0.1% to 0.15% of the sample.

The clonotype comes from a man in his late teens or twenties in good health. The sequencing input was naive CD4+ T cells sorted from blood. In the paper's terms, the cell subset or site label means: CD45RA+ positively selected. Recombination linked TRBV7-9 to TRBJ1-3; TRBD1 might be the D gene, on 5 matching bases. The CDR3 protein is CASSLAYRGNTIYF. DNA sequence: TGTGCCAGCAGCTTAGCCTACAGGGGAAACACCATATATTTT.